The 30 T cell receptor beta chains below were found in one sample sequenced in a study of OX40 agonist ivuxolimab in advanced cancers. Profiling relied on immunoSEQ multiplex PCR, and the TCRdb table lists in-frame clones only, not all of them. The table has tens of thousands of clones, roughly nine tenths seen once. The material was CD4+ or CD8+ T cells sorted from blood, obtained in a trial of the OX40 agonist ivuxolimab. These receptors all come from an adult with an advanced solid tumor such as melanoma, head and neck, liver or kidney cancer.

The chain uses TRBV6-5 and TRBJ1-2; TRBD1 aligns across 8 bases. This CDR3 spans 15 amino acids. The germline gives CDR1 MNHEY, CDR2 SVGAGI. The ends lost 0 bases at V and 5 bases at J; junction bases unmatched: 5. The CDR3 DNA sequence: TGTGCCAGCAGTTACTCTCCGGACAGGGCATATGGCTACACCTTC. It is translated as CASSYSPDRAYGYTF.

In its sample, this clone was seen once. The V call is TRBV6-5, the J call TRBJ2-1, with D unresolved. This CDR3 has 15 amino acids. Germline CDR1 and CDR2: MNHEY and SVGAGI. Trimming removed 2 bases at V and 0 bases at J, with 8 bases between. The CDR3 here is CASSYLASSYNEQFF. CDR3 coding DNA: TGTGCCAGCAGTTACCTCGCCAGCTCCTACAATGAGCAGTTCTTC.

This chain uses TRBV19 with TRBJ2-5, with TRBD2 matching 13 bases. This CDR3 has 15 amino acids. Germline values: CDR1 LNHDA, CDR2 SQIVND (reference sequence). Trimming cost V 3 bases and J 2 bases; bases outside gene matches: 0. The CDR3 loop is CASSMGLAGQETQYF. The CDR3 region has the DNA TGTGCCAGTAGTATGGGACTAGCGGGACAAGAGACCCAGTACTTC.

V and J are TRBV19 and TRBJ2-3; 12 nucleotides match TRBD2. There are 16 residues in the CDR3. CDR1 is LNHDA and CDR2 is SQIVND in the germline V gene (reference sequence). V shed 0 bases, J shed 3 bases, and the junction held 1 base outside the gene matches. The CDR3 sequence: CASSIDLAGGTDTQYF. CDR3 bases: TGTGCCAGTAGTATAGACCTAGCGGGGGGGACAGATACGCAGTATTTT.

V is TRBV7-6 and J is TRBJ2-7; no reliable D call. V lost 3 bases to trimming and J lost 6 bases, with 6 bases between them. The CDR3 runs to 11 residues. From germline, CDR1 is SGHVS and CDR2 FNYEAQ. The CDR3 loop reads CASSFGSEQYF. The DNA of the CDR3 is TGTGCCAGCAGCTTCGGGTCCGAGCAGTACTTC.

This rearrangement joins TRBV19 to TRBJ1-2; TRBD1 aligns across 7 bases. The CDR3 spans 17 residues. V shed 3 bases and J 3 bases; nucleotides not matched to a gene: 13. Germline values: CDR1 LNHDA, CDR2 SQIVND (reference sequence). As DNA, the CDR3 is TGTGCCAGTAGTATTGAAAATTGGGGACAGAGATACTATGGCTACACCTTC. This translates into CASSIENWGQRYYGYTF.

The rearrangement joins TRBV27 to TRBJ2-7, with 10 bases matching TRBD2. The CDR3 loop spans 13 amino acids. The junction had 5 bases not matched to a gene; V was cut back by 8 bases and J by 4 bases. Germline V gene data show CDR1 as MNHEY and CDR2 as SMNVEV (reference sequence). The CDR3 protein is CASSSGRAYEQYF. The CDR3 DNA reads TGTGCCAGCTCGAGCGGGAGGGCGTACGAGCAGTACTTC.

The genes are TRBV9 and TRBJ1-1; D unresolved. V lost 0 bases to trimming and J lost 1 base, with 4 bases between them. In germline, CDR1 is SGDLS, CDR2 YYNGEE. There are 13 residues in the CDR3. The CDR3 nucleotides are TGTGCCAGCAGCGTAGATTGGAACACTGAAGCTTTCTTT. It is translated as CASSVDWNTEAFF.

The CDR3 protein is CASSQATTSTDTQYF. Written as DNA, the CDR3 is TGCGCCAGCAGCCAAGCAACAACTAGCACAGATACGCAGTATTTT. The rearrangement links TRBV4-3 to TRBJ2-3; D is uncertain. The CDR3 loop spans 15 amino acids. CDR1 and CDR2 from the germline V gene are LGHNA and YSLEER. Between the trimmed V and J ends, which lost 1 base and 0 bases, there was a span of 8 bases.

The chain links TRBV21-1 to TRBJ2-7; TRBD2 is the table's D call and was not checked against the DNA. TRBV21-1 is flagged as a pseudogene. The CDR3 runs to 15 residues. The CDR3 DNA is TGTGCCAGCAGCCTAGATAGCGGGTACTTCTACGAGCAGTACTTC. Its protein product is CASSLDSGYFYEQYF.

The J gene is TRBJ1-1, the V gene TRBV18; D might be TRBD1 (6 bases). Germline CDR1 reads KGHSH; CDR2 reads LQKENI. Trimming removed 1 base at V and 8 bases at J, with 8 bases between. The CDR3 is 12 residues long. CDR3 sequence: CASSPRTEEAFF. CDR3 nucleotides: TGTGCCAGCTCACCACGGACAGAAGAAGCTTTCTTT.

J is TRBJ2-3 and V is TRBV5-1; 8 positions match TRBD2. Germline lookup yields CDR1 SGHRS and CDR2 YFSETQ. The CDR3 consists of 15 residues. Trimming removed 3 bases from V and 4 bases from J; junction bases left unmatched: 7. In DNA form, the CDR3 reads TGCGCCAGCAGCTCGACGGGAGGGCCCCCAGATACGCAGTATTTT. Protein product: CASSSTGGPPDTQYF.

This clone was detected only once. An end of the junction does not agree with germline; a read error may underlie this. This chain connects TRBV18 to TRBJ2-3; the D gene is possibly TRBD1 (6 bases). The CDR3 has 16 amino acids. In germline, CDR1 is KGHSH, CDR2 LQKENI. The CDR3 sequence is CTSSPTGSGVADTQYF. The CDR3 nucleotides read TGTACCAGCTCACCCACAGGGTCCGGTGTAGCAGATACGCAGTATTTT. Together with reference TRBV18 and TRBJ2-3, the CDR3 gives the full variable domain: NAGVMQNPRHLVRRRGQEARLRCSPMKGHSHVYWYRQLPEEGLKFMVYLQKENIIDESGMPKERFSAEFPKEGPSILRIQQVVRGDSAAYFCTSSPTGSGVADTQYFGPGTRLTVL.

This sequence joins TRBV28 and TRBJ2-1; D gene uncertain. Per the germline V gene, CDR1 is MDHEN and CDR2 is SYDVKM. This CDR3 is 12 amino acids long. V was pared by 2 bases and J by 6 bases, with 5 bases between. The CDR3 DNA is TGTGCCAGCAGTTTACTGCGCAATGAGCAGTTCTTC. Residues: CASSLLRNEQFF. Based on the CDR3 plus reference TRBV28 and TRBJ2-1, the full variable domain is DVKVTQSSRYLVKRTGEKVFLECVQDMDHENMFWYRQDPGLGLRLIYFSYDVKMKEKGDIPEGYSVSREKKERFSLILESASTNQTSMYLCASSLLRNEQFFGPGTRLTVL.

The chain is built from TRBV18 and TRBJ2-1, with D possibly TRBD1 on 6 matching bases. CDR1 is KGHSH, CDR2 LQKENI, per germline. The ends were cut back, 8 bases at V and 15 bases at J, with 20 bases in the middle. This CDR3 is built from 12 residues. The CDR3, as DNA: TGTGCCAGCCAACCGGTAGGACAGCGGCCGTTCTTC. Translated, it gives CASQPVGQRPFF.

The chain links TRBV15 to TRBJ2-7; D possibly corresponds to TRBD2 (6 bases). The V gene lost 1 base and the J gene lost 1 base, with 11 bases spanning the gap. The length of the CDR3 is 15 residues. Germline V gene data show CDR1 as LNHNV and CDR2 as YYDKDF (reference sequence). The CDR3 loop reads CATSRVGGASYEQYF. The DNA of the CDR3 is TGTGCCACCAGCAGAGTGGGAGGCGCTTCCTACGAGCAGTACTTC.

The gene calls are TRBV20-1 and TRBJ2-7, with no clear D. Per germline, CDR1 DFQATT and CDR2 SNEGSKA (reference sequence). The CDR3 has 11 amino acids. V shed 5 bases and J shed 8 bases, with 13 bases lying between them. CDR3 amino acids: CSALGPDKQYF. CDR3 DNA: TGCAGTGCTTTAGGCCCCGACAAGCAGTACTTC.

The chain uses TRBV9 and TRBJ2-1; no firm D call. Between the trimmed V and J ends, which lost 4 bases and 0 bases, there was a span of 11 bases. Germline lookup yields CDR1 SGDLS and CDR2 YYNGEE. The CDR3 consists of 15 residues. CDR3 DNA: TGTGCCAGCAGCCTAGACTTAAGCTCCTACAATGAGCAGTTCTTC. Protein: CASSLDLSSYNEQFF.

This clone has only one observation. The V gene is TRBV5-1, the J gene TRBJ2-3; 9 bases are a match to TRBD1. V lost 4 bases to trimming and J lost 0 bases; unmatched junction nucleotides: 6. Germline V gene sequence: CDR1 SGHRS, CDR2 YFSETQ. This CDR3 spans 16 amino acids. The CDR3 nucleotides read TGCGCCAGCAGCGAAGGGGGACAGGGAAGCACAGATACGCAGTATTTT. It specifies CASSEGGQGSTDTQYF.

V usage is TRBV7-6 and J usage is TRBJ2-7; 12 bases map to TRBD1. Looked up from germline, CDR1 is SGHVS and CDR2 is FNYEAQ. The V gene end was trimmed by 3 bases and the J gene end by 7 bases; junction bases not matched to a gene: 10. The CDR3 covers 16 residues. The chain's CDR3 is CASSLGSGTGGVEQYF. The CDR3 bases are TGTGCCAGCAGCTTGGGGTCCGGGACAGGGGGCGTAGAGCAGTACTTC.

The chain is built from TRBV27 and TRBJ1-3; TRBD1 is a possible D gene (5 bases). The CDR3 totals 14 residues. Trimming removed 5 bases from V and 7 bases from J, with 15 bases in between. CDR1 is MNHEY and CDR2 is SMNVEV in the germline V gene (reference sequence). The CDR3, as DNA: TGTGCCAGCAGTAGCGGCGCAGGGTCTAACACCATATATTTT. This codes for CASSSGAGSNTIYF.

CDR3 sequence: CASKKEAQPTSTDTQYF. CDR3 sequence (DNA): TGCGCCAGCAAGAAGGAGGCACAACCTACTAGCACAGATACGCAGTATTTT. The chain combines TRBV4-1 with TRBJ2-3, with a weak D call TRBD2 (5 bases). This CDR3 is 17 amino acids long. Germline-derived CDR1 and CDR2 are MGHRA and YSYEKL. V was cut by 7 bases and J by 0 bases, with 20 bases left in between.

Written as DNA, the CDR3 is TGTGCCAGCAGCTTAGGTTCGGGGGGGATGAACACTGAAGCTTTCTTT. Translation: CASSLGSGGMNTEAFF. The rearrangement joins TRBV7-2 to TRBJ1-1; D might be TRBD1 (5 bases). This CDR3 spans 16 amino acids. CDR1 SGHTA and CDR2 FQGNSA come from the germline V gene. V lost 1 base to trimming and J lost 0 bases, with 12 bases between them.

The V call is TRBV18, the J call TRBJ1-1; D ambiguous. Germline CDR1 is KGHSH and CDR2 is LQKENI. V lost 3 bases to trimming and J lost 2 bases, with 10 bases between them. There are 14 residues in the CDR3. The CDR3 DNA reads TGTGCCAGCTCACCCCTCACAGCTAACACTGAAGCTTTCTTT. Translation: CASSPLTANTEAFF.

The V and J genes are TRBV6-4 and TRBJ2-5; TRBD2 matches 12 bases. Looked up from germline, CDR1 is MRHNA and CDR2 is SNTAGT. This CDR3 has 15 amino acids. Trimming cost V 7 bases and J 1 base; bases outside gene matches: 4. DNA of the CDR3: TGTGCCAGCAATCCTAGCGGGAGGGTCCAAGAGACCCAGTACTTC. Translated: CASNPSGRVQETQYF.

In regard to this clone: This specimen includes other DNA sequences encoding the same CDR3. The chain combines TRBV5-1 with TRBJ2-1; D is ambiguous. The length of the CDR3 is 12 residues. CDR1 and CDR2 (germline): SGHRS, YFSETQ. V was cut by 0 bases and J by 6 bases, with 4 bases left in between. DNA of the CDR3: TGCGCCAGCAGCTTGGCGGGCAATGAGCAGTTCTTC. It encodes CASSLAGNEQFF.

This clone has just a few counts. This rearrangement joins TRBV18 to TRBJ1-1; D is possibly TRBD1 (5 bases). The CDR3 sequence is 14 residues long. V lost 3 bases to trimming and J lost 1 base, with 9 bases between them. CDR1 and CDR2 from the germline V gene are KGHSH and LQKENI. The CDR3 nucleotides read TGTGCCAGCTCACCCAGGGACCCGAACACTGAAGCTTTCTTT. Residues: CASSPRDPNTEAFF.

The chain uses TRBV6-1 and TRBJ1-1; D remains ambiguous. CDR3 length equals 14 residues. The germline gives CDR1 MNHNS, CDR2 SASEGT. Deletions cut 2 bases from V and 5 bases from J, with 12 bases between. The CDR3 reads CASSEYSVSTEAFF. In DNA, the CDR3 is TGTGCCAGCAGTGAATACTCTGTGAGTACTGAAGCTTTCTTT.

This chain uses TRBV7-2 with TRBJ2-7; TRBD2 matches 8 bases. V lost 5 bases to trimming and J lost 3 bases; unmatched junction nucleotides: 6. CDR3 length: 14 residues. Germline-derived CDR1 and CDR2 are SGHTA and FQGNSA. In DNA form, the CDR3 reads TGTGCCAGCAGCGAGGGACTAGTATTCTACGAGCAGTACTTC. Its translation: CASSEGLVFYEQYF.

The chain is built from TRBV4-1 and TRBJ1-2, with D possibly matching TRBD1 (6 bases). Germline V gene data show CDR1 as MGHRA and CDR2 as YSYEKL. The length of the CDR3 is 15 residues. Trimming removed 8 bases at V and 1 base at J, with 17 bases between. The CDR3 is CASLGVTGSNYGYTF. CDR3 DNA sequence: TGCGCCAGCTTGGGGGTTACAGGGAGTAACTATGGCTACACCTTC.